This TCR beta chain derives from a study of identifying expanded T cells in peripheral blood. Study-wide points: Differentially abundant clones: around 1.2 between replicates, about 15 at 2 to 3 weeks, under 25 at four. Across healthy donors, higher total template counts meant significantly greater roughly two-week count variance.

Concerning this clone: Its antigen remains unidentified.

The V and J ends lost 5 bases and 8 bases, in that order; junction bases with no gene match: 10. This CDR3 contains 15 residues. The germline gives CDR1 SEHNR, CDR2 FQNEAQ (reference sequence). Healthy donors had no documented immune events, such as infections, while sampled. Produced via immunoSEQ multiplex PCR; TCRdb's table is partial and in-frame only. The sample has 45,000 to 65,000 clones; around 82% are singletons. The source of this sequence is a person aged 18 to 70 in good health. The sample taken for sequencing was blood. V and J are TRBV7-9 and TRBJ1-3; 9 nucleotides align to TRBD1. DNA for the CDR3: TGTGCCAGCAGCGACGGGACAGGGACCTACCACACCATATATTTT. This sequence encodes CASSDGTGTYHTIYF.